The present TCR beta chain was sequenced within a study of blood T cell repertoires in COVID-19. CDR3 size: 12 residues. Trimming left V 0 bases short and J 12 bases short, with 15 bases between. The V gene's germline CDR1 is GTSNPN and CDR2 SVGIG (reference sequence). Using immunoSEQ multiplex PCR, the repertoire was profiled, and TCRdb retains in-frame clones only, with some absent. The sample comprises 150,000 to 200,000 clones, approximately 84% of which are singletons, and approximately 2.6% rests with the top ten. The chain has TRBV30 and TRBJ2-7; D is unresolved. The sequence was collected from an elderly woman with COVID-19, enrolled during active disease. Sequencing input: peripheral blood. DNA of the CDR3: TGTGCCTGGAGTGTACTGATCGGGTTGCCGTACTTC. This codes for CAWSVLIGLPYF. The entire variable domain, with the rest obtained from reference TRBV30 and TRBJ2-7, is as follows: SQTIHQWPATLVQPVGSPLSLECTVEGTSNPNLYWYRQAAGRGLQLLFYSVGIGQISSEVPQNLSASRPQDRQFILSSKKLLLSDSGFYLCAWSVLIGLPYFGPGTRLTVT.